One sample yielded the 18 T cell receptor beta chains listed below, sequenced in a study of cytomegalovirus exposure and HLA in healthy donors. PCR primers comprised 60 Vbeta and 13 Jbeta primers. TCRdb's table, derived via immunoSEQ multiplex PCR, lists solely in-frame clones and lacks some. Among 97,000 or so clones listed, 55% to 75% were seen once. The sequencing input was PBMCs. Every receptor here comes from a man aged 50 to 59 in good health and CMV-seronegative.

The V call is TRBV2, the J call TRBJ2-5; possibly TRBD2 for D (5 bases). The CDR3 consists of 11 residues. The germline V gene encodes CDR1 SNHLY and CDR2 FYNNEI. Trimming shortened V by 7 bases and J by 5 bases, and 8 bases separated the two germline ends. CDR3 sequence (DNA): TGTGCCAGCATTTCGGGGGAGACCCAGTACTTC. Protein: CASISGETQYF. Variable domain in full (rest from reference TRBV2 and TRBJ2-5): EPEVTQTPSHQVTQMGQEVILRCVPISNHLYFYWYRQILGQKVEFLVSFYNNEISEKSEIFDDQFSVERPDGSNFTLKIRSTKLEDSAMYFCASISGETQYFGPGTRLLVL.

The CDR3 protein is CASSRDGGSYEKLFF. CDR3 DNA sequence: TGTGCCAGCAGCCGAGACGGGGGTTCGTATGAAAAACTGTTTTTT. This chain links TRBV7-9 with TRBJ1-4; D may be TRBD1 (5 bases). This CDR3 contains 15 residues. V was trimmed by 5 bases and J by 6 bases, leaving 16 bases between them. Germline V CDR1 and CDR2: SEHNR, FQNEAQ (reference sequence).

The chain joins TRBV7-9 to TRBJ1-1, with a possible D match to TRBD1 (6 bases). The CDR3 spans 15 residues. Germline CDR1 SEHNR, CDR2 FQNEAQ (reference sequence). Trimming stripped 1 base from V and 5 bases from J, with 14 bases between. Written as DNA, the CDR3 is TGTGCCAGCAGCTTAGGAGGCAGGGGTGGAACTGAAGCTTTCTTT. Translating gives CASSLGGRGGTEAFF.

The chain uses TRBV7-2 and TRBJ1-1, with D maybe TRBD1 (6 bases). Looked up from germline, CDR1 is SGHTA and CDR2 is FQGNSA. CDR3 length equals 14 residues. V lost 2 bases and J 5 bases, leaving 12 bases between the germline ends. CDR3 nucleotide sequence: TGTGCCAGCAGCTTAAGGGGACAAAGGACTGAAGCTTTCTTT. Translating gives CASSLRGQRTEAFF.

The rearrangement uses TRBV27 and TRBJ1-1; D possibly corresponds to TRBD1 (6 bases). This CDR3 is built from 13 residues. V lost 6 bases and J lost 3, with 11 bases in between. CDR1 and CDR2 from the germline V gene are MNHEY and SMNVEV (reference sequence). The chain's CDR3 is CASSNRQDTEAFF. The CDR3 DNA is TGTGCCAGCAGCAACAGACAGGACACTGAAGCTTTCTTT.

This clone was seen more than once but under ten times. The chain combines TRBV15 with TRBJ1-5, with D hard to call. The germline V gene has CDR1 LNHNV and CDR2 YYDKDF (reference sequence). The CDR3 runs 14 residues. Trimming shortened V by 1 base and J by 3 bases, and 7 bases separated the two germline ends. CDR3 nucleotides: TGTGCCACCAGCAGAGTACAGTACAATCAGCCCCAGCATTTT. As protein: CATSRVQYNQPQHF.

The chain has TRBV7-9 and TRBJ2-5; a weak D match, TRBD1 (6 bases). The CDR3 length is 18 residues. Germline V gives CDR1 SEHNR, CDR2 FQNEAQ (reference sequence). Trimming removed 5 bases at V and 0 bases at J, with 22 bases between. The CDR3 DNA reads TGTGCCAGCAGCACCTTATCCGGGACATCATTGAACCAAGAGACCCAGTACTTC. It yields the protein CASSTLSGTSLNQETQYF.

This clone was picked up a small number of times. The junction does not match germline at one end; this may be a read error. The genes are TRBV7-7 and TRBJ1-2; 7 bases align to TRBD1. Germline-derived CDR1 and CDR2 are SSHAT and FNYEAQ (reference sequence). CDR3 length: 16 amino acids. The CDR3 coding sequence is TGTGCTAGCAGCTTAGAAGAATACAGGGGCGCGCAGGGCTACACCTTC. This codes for CASSLEEYRGAQGYTF.

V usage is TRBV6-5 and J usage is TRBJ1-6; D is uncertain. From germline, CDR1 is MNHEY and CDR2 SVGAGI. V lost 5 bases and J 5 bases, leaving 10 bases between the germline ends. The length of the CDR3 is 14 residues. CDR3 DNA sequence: TGTGCCAGCAGTCGGCAGGCAAATAATTCACCCCTCCACTTT. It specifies CASSRQANNSPLHF.

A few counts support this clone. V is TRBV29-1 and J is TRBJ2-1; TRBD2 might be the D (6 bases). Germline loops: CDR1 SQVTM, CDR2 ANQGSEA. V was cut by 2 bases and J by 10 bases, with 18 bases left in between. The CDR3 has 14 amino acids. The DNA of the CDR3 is TGCAGCGTTGAACCGCAGGGAGGATTCCGGGAGCAGTTCTTC. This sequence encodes CSVEPQGGFREQFF.

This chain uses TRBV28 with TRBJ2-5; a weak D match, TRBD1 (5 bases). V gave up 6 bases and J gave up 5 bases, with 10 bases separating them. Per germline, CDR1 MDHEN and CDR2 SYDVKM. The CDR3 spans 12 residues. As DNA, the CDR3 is TGTGCCAGCAGGCCGCAGGGTGAGACCCAGTACTTC. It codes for CASRPQGETQYF.

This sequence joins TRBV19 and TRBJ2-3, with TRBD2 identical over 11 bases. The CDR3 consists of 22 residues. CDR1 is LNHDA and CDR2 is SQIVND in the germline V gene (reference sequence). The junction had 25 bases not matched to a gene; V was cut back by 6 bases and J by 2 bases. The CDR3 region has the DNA TGTGCCAGTAGCCTAGTGGGGGATTTGAGTAGCGGGAGGGCCCCGAACACAGATACGCAGTATTTT. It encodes CASSLVGDLSSGRAPNTDTQYF.

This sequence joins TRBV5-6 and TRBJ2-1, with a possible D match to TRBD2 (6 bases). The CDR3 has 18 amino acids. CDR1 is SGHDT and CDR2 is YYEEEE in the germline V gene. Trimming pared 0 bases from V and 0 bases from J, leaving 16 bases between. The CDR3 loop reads CASSLASGRGTSYNEQFF. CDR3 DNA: TGTGCCAGCAGCTTGGCGAGTGGTCGGGGGACCTCCTACAATGAGCAGTTCTTC.

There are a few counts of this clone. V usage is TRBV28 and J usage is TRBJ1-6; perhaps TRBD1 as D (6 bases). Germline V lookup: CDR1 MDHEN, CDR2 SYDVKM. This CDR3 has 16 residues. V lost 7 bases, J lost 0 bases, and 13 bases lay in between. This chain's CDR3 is CASISTGSSYNSPLHF. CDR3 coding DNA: TGTGCCAGCATCTCCACAGGGAGCTCCTATAATTCACCCCTCCACTTT.

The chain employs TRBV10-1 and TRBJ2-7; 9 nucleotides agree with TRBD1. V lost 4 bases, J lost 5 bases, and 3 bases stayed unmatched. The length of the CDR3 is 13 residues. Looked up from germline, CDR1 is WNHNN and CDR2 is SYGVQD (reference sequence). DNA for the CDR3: TGCGCCAGCAGTGGGACAGGGGTGCACGAGCAGTACTTC. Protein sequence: CASSGTGVHEQYF.

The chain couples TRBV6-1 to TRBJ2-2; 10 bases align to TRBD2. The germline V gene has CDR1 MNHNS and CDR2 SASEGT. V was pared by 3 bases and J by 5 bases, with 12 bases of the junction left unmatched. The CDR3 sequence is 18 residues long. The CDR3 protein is CASSEFAGLARPTGELFF. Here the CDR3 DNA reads TGTGCCAGCAGTGAGTTTGCGGGACTAGCGAGACCTACCGGGGAGCTGTTTTTT.

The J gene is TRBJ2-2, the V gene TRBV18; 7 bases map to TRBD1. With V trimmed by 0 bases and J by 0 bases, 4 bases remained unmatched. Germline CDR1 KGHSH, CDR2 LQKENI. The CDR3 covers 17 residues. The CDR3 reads CASSPPPGGPNTGELFF. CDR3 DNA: TGTGCCAGCTCACCACCTCCAGGGGGTCCGAACACCGGGGAGCTGTTTTTT.

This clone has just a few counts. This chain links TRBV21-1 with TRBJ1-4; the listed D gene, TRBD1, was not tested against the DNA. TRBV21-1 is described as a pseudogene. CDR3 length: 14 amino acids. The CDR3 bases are TGTGCCAGCAGCAAAGTCACAGGGTTTGAAAAACTGTTTTTT. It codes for CASSKVTGFEKLFF.